This TCR beta chain was captured in a study of blood T cell repertoires in COVID-19. Study-level information: Sites in the United States, Italy and Spain provided acute and convalescent COVID-19 samples. PBMCs, B-cell-depleted T cells, or T cells were the source of the cDNA or gDNA that made up the material.

As handled by the study authors: Amplification with reference gene primers provided the estimates of nucleated cell counts. The table came from immunoSEQ multiplex PCR; TCRdb's copy has only in-frame clones and leaves some out. D and trimming come from the DNA, and the V and J calls and clone size come from that table. The table has some 90,000 clones, roughly 80% seen once. Per the germline V gene, CDR1 is SNHLY and CDR2 is FYNNEI. This CDR3 has 11 residues. V was shortened by 5 bases and J by 6 bases, with 5 bases between the two germline ends. Sequencing was done on a sample of peripheral blood. The receptor's source is a human donor in a cohort sampled during active COVID-19. The chain carries TRBV2 and TRBJ2-1; D not certain. CDR3 nucleotides: TGTGCCAGCAGTATCCTCAATGAGCAGTTCTTC. Its protein product is CASSILNEQFF.